This TCR beta chain was found in a study of T cell responses to AZD1222 COVID-19 vaccine. Study-level results: CD4 TCRs linked to vaccination spanned spike, dominating at 160-218 and 743-854. An increase in Spike-specific TCR breadth and depth was observed after two AZD1222 doses. Repertoire samples came only from after the peak T cell response. In a largely white British group with more females than males, clonal diversity was possibly underestimated.

Germline loops: CDR1 SGHNT, CDR2 YYREEE (reference sequence). This CDR3 region has 13 residues. V was trimmed by 7 bases and J by 2 bases, leaving 12 bases between them. The method was immunoSEQ multiplex PCR; TCRdb's version includes in-frame clones alone and lacks a portion of them. The sample records around 140,000 clones, over 90% being singletons. Notes on this clone: What it recognizes is unknown.

This sample comprised peripheral blood, obtained on day 0 of AZD1222 vaccination. The chain recombines TRBV5-4 with TRBJ2-5; D call uncertain. The sequence was obtained from an adult in good health. In nucleotides, the CDR3 is TGTGCCAGCCGAAACCAAAGTCAAGAGACCCAGTACTTC. Amino acid sequence: CASRNQSQETQYF.